This TCR beta chain originates from a study of T cell repertoires in cytomegalovirus infection. As to this clonotype: Antigen unknown.

MiXCR, run by TCRdb on the reads, gives a single entry per CDR3 protein. Among about 89,000 distinct CDR3 sequences listed, around 32% were seen once. The sample here was CD8+ T cells from cultured PBMCs, taken from culture after CMV antigen stimulation. This TCR was sampled from a human donor in good health (CMV status not recorded). Some clones in this sample may be carry-over from other donors' samples.

The CDR3, as DNA: TGTGCCAGCAGCTTAGCGGTAGATGAGCAGTTCTTC. This gives the protein CASSLAVDEQFF. The V call is TRBV7-6, the J call TRBJ2-1; D unresolved. This CDR3 comprises 12 residues. V was cut by 0 bases and J by 8 bases, with 5 bases left in between. Per germline, CDR1 SGHVS and CDR2 FNYEAQ.